This T cell receptor (beta chain) was documented in a study of blood T cell repertoires in COVID-19. V lost 2 bases and J lost 7; bases outside the gene matches: 5. Germline CDR1 and CDR2: MNHEY and SVGAGI. The CDR3 has 15 amino acids. Authors' processing steps: Estimation of nucleated cell counts relied on the amplification of reference gene primers. The assay was immunoSEQ multiplex PCR, and TCRdb's table has in-frame clones only and misses some. The DNA gave D and trimming, while V, J and clone size come from that table. The sample holds around 64,000 clones, around 88% seen once. The chain joins TRBV6-5 to TRBJ2-1; 10 positions agree with TRBD2. The receptor was derived from a woman aged 80 or over with acute or convalescent COVID-19. Material for sequencing was peripheral blood. The chain's CDR3 is CASSYASGGLNEQFF. The CDR3 nucleotides are TGTGCCAGCAGTTACGCTAGCGGGGGACTAAATGAGCAGTTCTTC.